Sequencing of this T cell receptor beta chain was carried out in a study of siplizumab effects on memory and regulatory T cells. About this clone itself: Antigen: not known.

Overall study findings and caveats: With siplizumab, Treg-derived clones averaged roughly 70% of mappable alloreactive CD4+ clones, versus less than 35% in controls. Assignment to unstimulated subsets succeeded for only a minor fraction of the alloreactive clones. Siplizumab cultures yielded proliferating Tregs whose suppressive function was not confirmed. The diversity of naive T cells seemed greater than that of memory cells, and their alloresponse contribution seemed major.

Profiling relied on immunoSEQ multiplex PCR, and the TCRdb table lists in-frame clones only, not all of them. This sample has 85,000 or so clones, with about 95% found just once. The source is a human donor in good health. The sequenced material came from CD8+ T cells sorted from blood.

The CDR3 coding sequence is TGTGCCAGCAGCTTATACGCGGGACTAACGAGCACCGGGGAGCTGTTTTTT. Residues: CASSLYAGLTSTGELFF. The rearrangement uses TRBV7-9 and TRBJ2-2; 7 bases fit TRBD2. The CDR3 is 17 residues long. V trimming: 2 bases; J trimming: 4 bases; junction bases outside the gene matches: 10. Germline loops: CDR1 SEHNR, CDR2 FQNEAQ (reference sequence). Supplemented by reference TRBV7-9 and TRBJ2-2, the full variable domain reads DTGVSQNPRHKITKRGQNVTFRCDPISEHNRLYWYRQTLGQGPEFLTYFQNEAQLEKSRLLSDRFSAERPKGSFSTLEIQRTEQGDSAMYLCASSLYAGLTSTGELFFGEGSRLTVL.